This T cell receptor (beta chain) was documented in a study of blood T cells in healthy people across ages. Looked up from germline, CDR1 is LGHDT and CDR2 is YNNKEL (reference sequence). V lost 0 bases and J lost 2, with 8 bases in between. The CDR3 spans 15 residues. Overall study results and limits: Researchers judged that diversity estimates from one million T cells fell short of true values.

A word on this clonotype: Its target is not known.

The authors ran a second PCR of 7 to 11 cycles using a sample-barcoded 5' primer and a J-beta primer mix. TCRdb fed the 5' RACE reads into MiXCR, producing one record per CDR3 protein. The sample includes 1.4 million to 1.5 million distinct CDR3 sequences, around two fifths of them seen just once. This sequence was found in a woman under 30 in good health. V usage is TRBV3-1 and J usage is TRBJ2-1; a weak D match, TRBD2 (5 bases). Sequencing input: blood. CDR3 residues: CASSQELGAYNEQFF. CDR3 coding DNA: TGTGCCAGCAGCCAAGAACTCGGGGCCTACAATGAGCAGTTCTTC.